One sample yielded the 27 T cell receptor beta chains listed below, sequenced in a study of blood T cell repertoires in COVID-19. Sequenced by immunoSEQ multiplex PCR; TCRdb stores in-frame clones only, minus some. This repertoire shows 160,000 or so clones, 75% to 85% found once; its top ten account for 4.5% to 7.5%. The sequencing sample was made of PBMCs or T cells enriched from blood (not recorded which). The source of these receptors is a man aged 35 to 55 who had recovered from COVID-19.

The CDR3 DNA reads as TGCGCCAGCAGCTTGGCGGCGGCTCTTCCCTATGGCTACACCTTC. This encodes CASSLAAALPYGYTF. The gene calls are TRBV5-1 and TRBJ1-2; D gene uncertain. The CDR3 is made up of 15 amino acids. V was cut by 0 bases and J by 4 bases, with 13 bases left in between. From germline, CDR1 is SGHRS and CDR2 YFSETQ.

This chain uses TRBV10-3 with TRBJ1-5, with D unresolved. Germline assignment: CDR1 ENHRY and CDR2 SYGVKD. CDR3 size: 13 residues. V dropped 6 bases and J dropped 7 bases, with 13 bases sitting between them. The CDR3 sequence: CAISLSTQQPQHF. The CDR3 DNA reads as TGTGCCATCAGCCTCTCAACCCAGCAGCCCCAGCATTTT.

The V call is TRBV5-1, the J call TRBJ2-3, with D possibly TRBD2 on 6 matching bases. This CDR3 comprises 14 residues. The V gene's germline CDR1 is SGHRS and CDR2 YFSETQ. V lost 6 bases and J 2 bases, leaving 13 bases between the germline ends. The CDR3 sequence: CASTSEGPTDTQYF. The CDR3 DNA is TGCGCCAGCACCTCGGAGGGACCCACAGATACGCAGTATTTT. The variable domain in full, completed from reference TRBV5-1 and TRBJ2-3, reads KAGVTQTPRYLIKTRGQQVTLSCSPISGHRSVSWYQQTPGQGLQFLFEYFSETQRNKGNFPGRFSGRQFSNSRSEMNVSTLELGDSALYLCASTSEGPTDTQYFGPGTRLTVL.

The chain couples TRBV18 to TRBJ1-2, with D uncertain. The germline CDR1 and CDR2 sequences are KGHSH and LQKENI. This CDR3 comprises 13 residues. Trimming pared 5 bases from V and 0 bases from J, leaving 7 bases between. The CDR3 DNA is TGTGCCAGCTCAGCACAGCCTAACTATGGCTACACCTTC. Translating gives CASSAQPNYGYTF.

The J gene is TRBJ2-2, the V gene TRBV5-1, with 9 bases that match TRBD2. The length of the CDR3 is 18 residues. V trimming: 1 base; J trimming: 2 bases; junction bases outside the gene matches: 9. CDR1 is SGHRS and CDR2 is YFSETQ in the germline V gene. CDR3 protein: CASSLTLLAGANTGELFF. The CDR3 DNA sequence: TGCGCCAGCAGCTTGACCCTACTAGCGGGCGCAAACACCGGGGAGCTGTTTTTT.

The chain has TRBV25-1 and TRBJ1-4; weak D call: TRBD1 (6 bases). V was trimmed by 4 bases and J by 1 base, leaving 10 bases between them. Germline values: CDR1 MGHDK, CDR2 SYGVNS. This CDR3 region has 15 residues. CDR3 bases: TGTGCCAGCAGTGTGGGGGCTGAAACTAATGAAAAACTGTTTTTT. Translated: CASSVGAETNEKLFF.

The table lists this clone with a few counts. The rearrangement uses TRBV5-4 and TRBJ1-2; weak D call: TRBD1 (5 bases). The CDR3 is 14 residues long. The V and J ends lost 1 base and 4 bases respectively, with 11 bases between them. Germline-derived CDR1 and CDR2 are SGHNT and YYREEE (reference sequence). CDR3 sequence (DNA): TGTGCCAGCAGCTTGATAGTCGGGGGCTATGGCTACACCTTC. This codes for CASSLIVGGYGYTF.

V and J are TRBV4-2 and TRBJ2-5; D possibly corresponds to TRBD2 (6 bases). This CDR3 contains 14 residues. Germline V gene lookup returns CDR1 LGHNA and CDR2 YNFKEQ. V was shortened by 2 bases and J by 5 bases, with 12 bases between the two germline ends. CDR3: CASSQSIGGETQYF. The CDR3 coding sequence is TGTGCCAGCAGCCAAAGTATCGGAGGGGAGACCCAGTACTTC.

CDR3 DNA sequence: TGTGCCAGCAAGGAGGAGGCTTACGGGAACAAAAACATTCAGTACTTC. Encoded protein: CASKEEAYGNKNIQYF. V is TRBV2 and J is TRBJ2-4; TRBD2 is a possible D gene (5 bases). Germline CDR1 is SNHLY and CDR2 is FYNNEI. The CDR3 sequence is 16 residues long. Between the trimmed V and J ends, which lost 7 bases and 3 bases, there was a span of 19 bases. Looking up the rest from reference TRBV2 and TRBJ2-4 gives the full variable domain: EPEVTQTPSHQVTQMGQEVILRCVPISNHLYFYWYRQILGQKVEFLVSFYNNEISEKSEIFDDQFSVERPDGSNFTLKIRSTKLEDSAMYFCASKEEAYGNKNIQYFGAGTRLSVL.

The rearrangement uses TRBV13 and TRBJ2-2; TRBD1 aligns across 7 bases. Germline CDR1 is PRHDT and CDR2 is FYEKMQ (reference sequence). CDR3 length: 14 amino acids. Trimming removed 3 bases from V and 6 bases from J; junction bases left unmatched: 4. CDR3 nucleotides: TGTGCCAGCAGCTTTCAGGGGGATCCCGGGGAGCTGTTTTTT. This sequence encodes CASSFQGDPGELFF.

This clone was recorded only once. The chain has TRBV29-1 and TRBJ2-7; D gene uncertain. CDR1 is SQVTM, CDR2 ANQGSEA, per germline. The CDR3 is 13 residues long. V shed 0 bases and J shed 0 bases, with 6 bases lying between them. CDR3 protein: CSVEDSSSYEQYF. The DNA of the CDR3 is TGCAGCGTTGAAGATTCCAGCTCCTACGAGCAGTACTTC.

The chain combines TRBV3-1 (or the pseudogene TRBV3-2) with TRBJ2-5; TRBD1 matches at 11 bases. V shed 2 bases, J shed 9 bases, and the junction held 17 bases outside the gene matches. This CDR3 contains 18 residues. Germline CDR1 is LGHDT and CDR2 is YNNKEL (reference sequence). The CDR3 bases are TGTGCCAGCAGCCAACCCCCGGGACAGGGGGGATCCTCCACGGCCCAGTACTTC. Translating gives CASSQPPGQGGSSTAQYF.

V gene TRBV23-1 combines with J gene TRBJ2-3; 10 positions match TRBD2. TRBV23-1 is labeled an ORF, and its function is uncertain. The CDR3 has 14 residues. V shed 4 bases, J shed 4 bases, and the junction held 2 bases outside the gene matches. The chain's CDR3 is CASSLSGRADTQYF. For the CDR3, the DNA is TGCGCCAGCAGTCTGAGCGGGAGGGCAGATACGCAGTATTTT.

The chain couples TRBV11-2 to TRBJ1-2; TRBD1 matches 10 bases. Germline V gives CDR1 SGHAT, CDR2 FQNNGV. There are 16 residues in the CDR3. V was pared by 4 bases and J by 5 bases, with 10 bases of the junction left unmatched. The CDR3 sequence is CASSYPRDRGLYGYTF. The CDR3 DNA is TGTGCCAGCAGCTACCCCCGGGACAGGGGTCTTTATGGCTACACCTTC.

The CDR3, as DNA: TGTGCCAGCTCACCGGAGTCGAGGGGGACCGTTCCTAACTATGGCTACACCTTC. Its protein product is CASSPESRGTVPNYGYTF. This chain links TRBV18 with TRBJ1-2; a possible D gene is TRBD1 (6 bases). The CDR3 length is 18 residues. The germline V and J ends were trimmed by 3 bases and 0 bases, with 20 bases remaining between them. The germline CDR1 and CDR2 sequences are KGHSH and LQKENI.

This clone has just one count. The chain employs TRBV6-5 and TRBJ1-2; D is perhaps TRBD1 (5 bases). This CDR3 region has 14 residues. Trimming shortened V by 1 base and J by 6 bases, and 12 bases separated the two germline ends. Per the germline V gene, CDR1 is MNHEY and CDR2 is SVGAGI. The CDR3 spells CASSYYQGWHGYTF. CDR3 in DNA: TGTGCCAGCAGTTACTACCAGGGCTGGCATGGCTACACCTTC.

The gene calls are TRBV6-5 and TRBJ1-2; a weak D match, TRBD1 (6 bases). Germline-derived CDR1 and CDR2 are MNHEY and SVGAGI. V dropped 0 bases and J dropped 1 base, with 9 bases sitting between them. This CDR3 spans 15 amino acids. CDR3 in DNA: TGTGCCAGCAGTTACTCCCGGACAGTTAACTATGGCTACACCTTC. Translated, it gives CASSYSRTVNYGYTF.

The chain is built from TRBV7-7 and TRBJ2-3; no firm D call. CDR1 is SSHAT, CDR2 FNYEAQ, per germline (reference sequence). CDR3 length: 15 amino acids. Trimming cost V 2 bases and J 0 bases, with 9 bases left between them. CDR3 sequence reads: CASSLNPQSTDTQYF. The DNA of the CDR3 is TGTGCCAGCAGCTTAAATCCCCAGAGCACAGATACGCAGTATTTT. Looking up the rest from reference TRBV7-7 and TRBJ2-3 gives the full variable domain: GAGVSQSPRYKVTKRGQDVTLRCDPISSHATLYWYQQALGQGPEFLTYFNYEAQPDKSGLPSDRFSAERPEGSISTLTIQRTEQRDSAMYRCASSLNPQSTDTQYFGPGTRLTVL.

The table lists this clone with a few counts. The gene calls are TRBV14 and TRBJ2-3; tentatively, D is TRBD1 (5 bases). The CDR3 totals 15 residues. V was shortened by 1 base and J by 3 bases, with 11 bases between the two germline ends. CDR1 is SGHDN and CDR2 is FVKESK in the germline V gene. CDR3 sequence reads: CASSQGQIMTDTQYF. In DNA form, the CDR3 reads TGTGCCAGCAGCCAAGGACAGATCATGACAGATACGCAGTATTTT. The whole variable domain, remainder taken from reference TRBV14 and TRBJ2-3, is EAGVTQFPSHSVIEKGQTVTLRCDPISGHDNLYWYRRVMGKEIKFLLHFVKESKQDESGMPNNRFLAERTGGTYSTLKVQPAELEDSGVYFCASSQGQIMTDTQYFGPGTRLTVL.

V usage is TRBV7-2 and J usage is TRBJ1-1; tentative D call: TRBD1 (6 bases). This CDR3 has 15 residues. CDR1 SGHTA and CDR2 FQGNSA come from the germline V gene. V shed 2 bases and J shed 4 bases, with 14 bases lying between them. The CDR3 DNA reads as TGTGCCAGCAGCTTATTCCCCGACAGGACCACTGAAGCTTTCTTT. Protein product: CASSLFPDRTTEAFF.

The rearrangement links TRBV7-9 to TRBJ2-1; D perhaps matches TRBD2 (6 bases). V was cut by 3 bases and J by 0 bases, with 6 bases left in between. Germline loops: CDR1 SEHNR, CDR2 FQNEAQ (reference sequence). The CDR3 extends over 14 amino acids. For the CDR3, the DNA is TGTGCCAGCAGCTTTAGCGGCTCCTACAATGAGCAGTTCTTC. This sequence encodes CASSFSGSYNEQFF.

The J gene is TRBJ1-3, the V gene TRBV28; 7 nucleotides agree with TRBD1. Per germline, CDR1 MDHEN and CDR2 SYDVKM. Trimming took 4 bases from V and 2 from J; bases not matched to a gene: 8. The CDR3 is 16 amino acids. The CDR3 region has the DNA TGTGCCAGCAGTTCCCACTTTGACAGGGCTGGAAACACCATATATTTT. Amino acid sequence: CASSSHFDRAGNTIYF.

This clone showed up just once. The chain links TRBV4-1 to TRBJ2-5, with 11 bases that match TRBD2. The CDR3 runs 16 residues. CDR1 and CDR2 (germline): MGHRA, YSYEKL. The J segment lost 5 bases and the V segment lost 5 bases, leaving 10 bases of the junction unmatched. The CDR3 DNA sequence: TGCGCCAGCAGCAGCACTAGCGGGGGTAGTTATGAGACCCAGTACTTC. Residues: CASSSTSGGSYETQYF.

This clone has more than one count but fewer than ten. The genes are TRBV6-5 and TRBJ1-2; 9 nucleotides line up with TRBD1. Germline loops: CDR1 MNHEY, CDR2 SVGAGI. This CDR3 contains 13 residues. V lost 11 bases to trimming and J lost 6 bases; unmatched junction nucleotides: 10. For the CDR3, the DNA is TGTGCCGTACGGACAGGGGCCTCCGATGGCTACACCTTC. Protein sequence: CAVRTGASDGYTF.

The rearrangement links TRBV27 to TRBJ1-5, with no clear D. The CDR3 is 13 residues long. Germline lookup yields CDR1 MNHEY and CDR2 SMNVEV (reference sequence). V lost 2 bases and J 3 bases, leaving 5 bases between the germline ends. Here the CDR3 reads CASSLQFNQPQHF. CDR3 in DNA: TGTGCCAGCAGTTTACAGTTCAATCAGCCCCAGCATTTT.

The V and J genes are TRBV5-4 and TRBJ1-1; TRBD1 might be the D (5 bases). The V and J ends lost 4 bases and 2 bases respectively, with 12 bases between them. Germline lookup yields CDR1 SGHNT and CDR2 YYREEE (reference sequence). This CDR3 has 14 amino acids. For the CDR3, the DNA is TGTGCCAGCAGCCCTCAGGGAACTAACACTGAAGCTTTCTTT. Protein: CASSPQGTNTEAFF.

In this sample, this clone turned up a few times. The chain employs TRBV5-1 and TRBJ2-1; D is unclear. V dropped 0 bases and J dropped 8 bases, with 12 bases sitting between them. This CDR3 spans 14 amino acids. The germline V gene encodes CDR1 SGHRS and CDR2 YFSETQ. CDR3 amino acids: CASSLGLFRDEQFF. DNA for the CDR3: TGCGCCAGCAGCTTGGGGTTGTTCCGCGATGAGCAGTTCTTC.